This T cell receptor beta chain is drawn from a study of neurological immune-mediated disorders. Study-level background: The approximately 34 multiple sclerosis patients comprised around 31 relapsing-remitting and 3 secondary progressive cases.

5'RACE with 10-nucleotide random UMIs generated the cDNA. TCRdb independently ran MiXCR on the 5' RACE reads; one entry per CDR3 protein. The data hold some 37,000 distinct CDR3 sequences, with less than 3.5% observed a single time. Germline V gives CDR1 DFQATT, CDR2 SNEGSKA (reference sequence). The V end was cut by 1 base, the J end by 2 bases, with 11 bases between. This CDR3 contains 14 residues. The time point is: longitudinal time-point 1 (baseline). This clonotype was counted many times. The TCR originated in a woman aged 60 to 75 with multiple sclerosis. V is TRBV20-1 and J is TRBJ2-5; D is undetermined. Material: PBMCs. CDR3 nucleotides: TGCAGTGCTAGAGTAGGGCTACAGCAAGAGACCCAGTACTTC. Protein sequence: CSARVGLQQETQYF.